Listed here are 10 T cell receptor beta chains from one sample, sequenced in a study of identical twins. Each CDR3 protein is one row after TCRdb ran MiXCR on the 5' RACE reads. The data contain approximately 190,000 distinct CDR3 sequences, around a sixth of them seen just once; the ten biggest clones take up roughly two fifths. This sample was shared with a second study, whose subject was T cells expressing NK-cell markers.

Sample: CD8+ T cells sorted from blood. The receptors shown here come from a woman younger than 30 in good health.

The chain recombines TRBV29-1 with TRBJ2-1, with 9 nucleotides matching TRBD1. With V trimmed by 6 bases and J by 3 bases, 3 bases remained unmatched. Germline V lookup: CDR1 SQVTM, CDR2 ANQGSEA. The CDR3 is 13 residues long. The CDR3 DNA reads as TGCAGCGTGAGGACAGGGGACTACAATGAGCAGTTCTTC. It encodes CSVRTGDYNEQFF.

The chain recombines TRBV12-3 or TRBV12-4 with TRBJ1-2, with D uncertain. The V end was cut by 1 base, the J end by 1 base, with 7 bases between. The CDR3 totals 14 residues. The CDR3 DNA follows: TGTGCCAGCAGTTTAGTCCCCAATAACTATGGCTACACCTTC. Amino acids: CASSLVPNNYGYTF.

There are many counts of this clonotype. The chain is built from TRBV5-1 and TRBJ1-6; tentative D call: TRBD1 (5 bases). The V end was cut by 6 bases, the J end by 5 bases, with 15 bases between. The CDR3 spans 15 residues. Germline V lookup: CDR1 SGHRS, CDR2 YFSETQ. Here the CDR3 DNA reads TGCGCCAGCACCAGATACGGGGGAAATAATTCACCCCTCCACTTT. It is translated as CASTRYGGNNSPLHF. The full variable domain, its missing parts supplied by reference TRBV5-1 and TRBJ1-6, is KAGVTQTPRYLIKTRGQQVTLSCSPISGHRSVSWYQQTPGQGLQFLFEYFSETQRNKGNFPGRFSGRQFSNSRSEMNVSTLELGDSALYLCASTRYGGNNSPLHFGNGTRLTVT.

This clonotype was seen only a few times. The rearrangement joins TRBV25-1 to TRBJ2-5; perhaps D is TRBD1 or TRBD2 (5 bases each). The germline V and J ends were trimmed by 2 bases and 5 bases, with 12 bases remaining between them. The CDR3 loop spans 14 amino acids. Germline lookup yields CDR1 MGHDK and CDR2 SYGVNS. The CDR3 spells CASSELVGEETQYF. The CDR3 DNA sequence: TGTGCCAGCAGTGAACTCGTGGGGGAGGAGACCCAGTACTTC.

This chain connects TRBV7-9 to TRBJ2-1, with 8 bases aligning to TRBD1. There are 14 residues in the CDR3. V was pared by 4 bases and J by 8 bases, with 7 bases of the junction left unmatched. The germline V gene encodes CDR1 SEHNR and CDR2 FQNEAQ (reference sequence). CDR3 amino acids: CASSSSQGAYEQFF. CDR3 coding DNA: TGTGCCAGCAGCTCCTCCCAGGGGGCTTATGAGCAGTTCTTC.

V usage is TRBV5-1 and J usage is TRBJ2-3; D call uncertain. CDR1 is SGHRS, CDR2 YFSETQ, per germline. The CDR3 totals 16 residues. The germline V and J ends were trimmed by 0 bases and 1 base, with 12 bases remaining between them. This CDR3 is CASSLEQNFGTDTQYF. The CDR3 DNA sequence: TGCGCCAGCAGCTTGGAACAGAATTTCGGCACAGATACGCAGTATTTT.

The V gene is TRBV7-2, the J gene TRBJ2-3; 9 nucleotides match TRBD1. Germline V CDR1 and CDR2: SGHTA, FQGNSA. V gave up 2 bases and J gave up 5 bases; unmatched junction bases: 8. The CDR3 is 16 amino acids. CDR3 nucleotide sequence: TGTGCCAGCAGCTTATACGGGACAGGGAGTGAAGATACGCAGTATTTT. Amino acids: CASSLYGTGSEDTQYF.

The chain links TRBV5-6 to TRBJ2-1; perhaps D is TRBD1 or TRBD2 (5 bases each). V lost 0 bases and J lost 6, with 13 bases in between. The CDR3 is 15 amino acids. Germline V gives CDR1 SGHDT, CDR2 YYEEEE. CDR3 residues: CASSLDEGGGNEQFF. CDR3 DNA sequence: TGTGCCAGCAGCTTGGATGAGGGTGGGGGCAATGAGCAGTTCTTC.

In its sample, this clonotype was seen once. The CDR3 DNA reads as TGTGCCATCAGCCCACCGGGTGGCGGGAGGCGCACCGGGGAGCTGTTTTTT. This codes for CAISPPGGGRRTGELFF. The chain combines TRBV12-3 or TRBV12-4 with TRBJ2-2; 8 bases map to TRBD2. Germline trimming cut 10 bases from V and 4 bases from J; bases unmatched to any gene: 17. This CDR3 spans 17 amino acids.

This clonotype was observed at least ten times. The V and J genes are TRBV29-1 and TRBJ2-1; D is undetermined. V lost 3 bases, J lost 4 bases, and 13 bases lay in between. Germline assignment: CDR1 SQVTM and CDR2 ANQGSEA. This CDR3 spans 14 amino acids. Here the CDR3 reads CSVEDRDWYNEQFF. The CDR3, as DNA: TGCAGCGTTGAGGATCGAGACTGGTACAATGAGCAGTTCTTC.